The 7 T cell receptor beta chains in this list originate from one sample, sequenced in a study of T cell clonotyping in hematopoietic cell transplantation. TCRdb's table, derived via immunoSEQ multiplex PCR, lists solely in-frame clones and lacks some. The profile covers about 44,000 clones, with roughly 94% appearing a single time and 0.85% to 0.9% taken by the ten largest. The source material was peripheral blood mononuclear cells. The receptors shown here come from a woman between 45 and 60 years old in good health. Some clones in this sample may be carry-over from other donors' samples.

This chain links TRBV19 with TRBJ1-6; no clear D gene. V lost 8 bases and J 6 bases, leaving 17 bases between the germline ends. This CDR3 contains 15 residues. CDR1 and CDR2 from the germline V gene are LNHDA and SQIVND (reference sequence). The CDR3 reads CASGLIGPSNSPLHF. The DNA for the CDR3 is TGTGCCAGTGGCCTAATTGGACCGAGTAATTCACCCCTCCACTTT.

The J gene is TRBJ2-7, the V gene TRBV28; D possibly corresponds to TRBD2 (6 bases). Germline CDR1 is MDHEN and CDR2 is SYDVKM. The ends were cut back, 6 bases at V and 7 bases at J, with 19 bases in the middle. The CDR3 has 14 amino acids. CDR3 region: CASRPRGVDREQYF. CDR3 nucleotides: TGTGCCAGCAGACCCCGCGGGGTAGACCGGGAGCAGTACTTC.

The DNA for the CDR3 is TGTGCCAGCAGCGTCATTAGCGGGGGGGGAACAGATACGCAGTATTTT. Translated, it gives CASSVISGGGTDTQYF. The chain has TRBV9 and TRBJ2-3; 11 bases align to TRBD2. V shed 2 bases and J 3 bases; nucleotides not matched to a gene: 5. In germline, CDR1 is SGDLS, CDR2 YYNGEE. This CDR3 is 16 amino acids long. Supplemented by reference TRBV9 and TRBJ2-3, the full variable domain reads DSGVTQTPKHLITATGQRVTLRCSPRSGDLSVYWYQQSLDQGLQFLIQYYNGEERAKGNILERFSAQQFPDLHSELNLSSLELGDSALYFCASSVISGGGTDTQYFGPGTRLTVL.

J is TRBJ2-7 and V is TRBV7-6; weak D call: TRBD2 (6 bases). This CDR3 has 14 residues. The germline V gene has CDR1 SGHVS and CDR2 FNYEAQ. The V end lost 1 base, the J end lost 2 bases, and 9 bases lay between the germline ends. CDR3 in amino acids: CASSLGGGTYEQYF. The CDR3 coding sequence is TGTGCCAGCAGCTTAGGGGGCGGGACCTACGAGCAGTACTTC. Looking up the rest from reference TRBV7-6 and TRBJ2-7 gives the full variable domain: GAGVSQSPRYKVTKRGQDVALRCDPISGHVSLYWYRQALGQGPEFLTYFNYEAQQDKSGLPNDRFSAERPEGSISTLTIQRTEQRDSAMYRCASSLGGGTYEQYFGPGTRLTVT.

This chain joins TRBV7-2 and TRBJ2-1; 8 bases match TRBD2. The CDR3 consists of 15 residues. The germline V gene has CDR1 SGHTA and CDR2 FQGNSA. J gave up 9 bases and V 2 bases, and 9 bases lay outside the gene matches. CDR3 region: CASSLRPSGWPEQFF. For the CDR3, the DNA is TGTGCCAGCAGCTTAAGACCTAGCGGGTGGCCTGAGCAGTTCTTC.

This clone has a single count. This rearrangement joins TRBV19 to TRBJ1-2; no definite D call. The length of the CDR3 is 12 residues. V lost 10 bases, J lost 3 bases, and 12 bases lay in between. The V gene's germline CDR1 is LNHDA and CDR2 SQIVND (reference sequence). In DNA form, the CDR3 reads TGTGCCACCTCCCGGAAACACTATGGCTACACCTTC. As protein: CATSRKHYGYTF.

This rearrangement joins TRBV7-2 to TRBJ1-2, with D perhaps TRBD1 (5 bases). CDR3 size: 17 residues. Per the germline V gene, CDR1 is SGHTA and CDR2 is FQGNSA. V gave up 1 base and J gave up 7 bases, with 22 bases separating them. The CDR3 coding sequence is TGTGCCAGCAGCTTAGGGGCAGGGCTACGGGTCCCTTTTGGCTACACCTTC. As protein: CASSLGAGLRVPFGYTF.